The T cell receptor (beta chain) described here comes from a study of technical replicates of blood from several donors. CDR1 is ENHRY and CDR2 is SYGVKD in the germline V gene. This CDR3 is built from 14 residues. V was trimmed by 0 bases and J by 6 bases, leaving 11 bases between them. TCRdb keeps only in-frame clones here, not all; method: immunoSEQ multiplex PCR. The sample yields 55,000 to 75,000 clones, about 95% seen once. The sequence derives from a human donor in good health. Some clones in this sample may be carry-over from other donors' samples. The sequencing sample was made of PBMCs. J is TRBJ1-2 and V is TRBV10-3; unclear D gene. The CDR3, as DNA: TGTGCCATCAGTGAGTCCCGGGGTACGGATGGCTACACCTTC. Translated, it gives CAISESRGTDGYTF.